This TCR beta chain comes out of a study of blood T cell repertoires in COVID-19. For the study at large: Sites across the United States, Italy and Spain contributed samples from acute and convalescent COVID-19. Sources were T cells, B-cell-depleted T cells, or PBMCs; the material itself was cDNA or gDNA.

Germline loops: CDR1 MGHRA, CDR2 YSYEKL. The CDR3 contains 15 residues. Trimming pared 3 bases from V and 4 bases from J, leaving 15 bases between. Original handling: Counts of nucleated cells, estimated from reference gene primer amplification, were obtained. Produced via immunoSEQ multiplex PCR; TCRdb's table is partial and in-frame only. For V, J and clone size, that table is used; D and trimming come from the DNA. There are 150,000 or so clones in the sample; more than 75% occur only once, and nearly 15% lies in the top ten. V and J are TRBV4-1 and TRBJ2-5, with D possibly matching TRBD2 (5 bases). This TCR was sampled from a human donor with acute or convalescent COVID-19. The donor label of this sample is uncertain. The sequencing input was peripheral blood. CDR3 sequence reads: CASSHPDDYLETQYF. The DNA for the CDR3 is TGCGCCAGCAGCCACCCGGATGACTATTTAGAGACCCAGTACTTC.